What follows are 7 T cell receptor beta chains derived from one specimen sequenced in a study of T cell responses to AZD1222 COVID-19 vaccine. Generated by immunoSEQ multiplex PCR, the TCRdb table keeps only in-frame clones and is missing some. This table has some 150,000 clones, 80% to 90% appearing once. Source: peripheral blood, taken on day 0 of MenACWY control vaccination. The receptors here all came from an adult in good health.

The chain recombines TRBV6-6 with TRBJ1-5; 10 bases line up with TRBD1. The CDR3 totals 15 residues. V gave up 5 bases and J gave up 3 bases; unmatched junction bases: 4. The germline V gene has CDR1 MNHNY and CDR2 SVGAGI (reference sequence). Here the CDR3 reads CASSRQGAYNQPQHF. As DNA, the CDR3 is TGTGCCAGCAGTCGACAGGGGGCTTACAATCAGCCCCAGCATTTT.

This chain links TRBV14 with TRBJ1-2; D is possibly TRBD1 (5 bases). Germline CDR1 and CDR2: SGHDN and FVKESK. Trimming left V 4 bases short and J 6 bases short, with 15 bases between. CDR3 size: 14 residues. CDR3 loop: CASSPSNGGHGYTF. CDR3 DNA: TGTGCCAGCAGCCCTTCGAATGGGGGACATGGCTACACCTTC. The whole variable domain, remainder taken from reference TRBV14 and TRBJ1-2, is EAGVTQFPSHSVIEKGQTVTLRCDPISGHDNLYWYRRVMGKEIKFLLHFVKESKQDESGMPNNRFLAERTGGTYSTLKVQPAELEDSGVYFCASSPSNGGHGYTFGSGTRLTVV.

The V and J genes are TRBV24-1 and TRBJ1-2, with TRBD1 matching over 8 bases. The CDR3 extends over 13 amino acids. The germline gives CDR1 KGHDR, CDR2 SFDVKD. V dropped 5 bases and J dropped 7; count of bases not matched to a gene: 5. The DNA for the CDR3 is TGTGCCACCAGTGCCGGGACAGGAGGTGGCTACACCTTC. This sequence encodes CATSAGTGGGYTF.

The J gene is TRBJ1-2, the V gene TRBV6-1; 7 bases fit TRBD1. Germline CDR1 and CDR2: MNHNS and SASEGT. V gave up 2 bases and J gave up 4 bases; unmatched junction bases: 19. The CDR3 sequence is 19 residues long. Here the CDR3 reads CASSEYVGGGGGKLYGYTF. The CDR3, as DNA: TGTGCCAGCAGTGAATACGTTGGAGGGGGCGGAGGCAAACTCTATGGCTACACCTTC.

The J gene is TRBJ1-1, the V gene TRBV4-3; D is uncertain. V was trimmed by 5 bases and J by 4 bases, leaving 11 bases between them. Germline-derived CDR1 and CDR2 are LGHNA and YSLEER. The length of the CDR3 is 13 residues. CDR3 sequence (DNA): TGCGCCAGCAGCACCCAACCGGGCACTGAAGCTTTCTTT. Translated: CASSTQPGTEAFF.

CDR3 loop: CASSGQGSKTEAFF. The CDR3, as DNA: TGTGCCAGCAGCGGACAGGGGTCGAAGACTGAAGCTTTCTTT. This chain joins TRBV27 and TRBJ1-1; 9 nucleotides line up with TRBD1. From germline, CDR1 is MNHEY and CDR2 SMNVEV (reference sequence). V lost 6 bases to trimming and J lost 5 bases; unmatched junction nucleotides: 7. The CDR3 spans 14 residues.

This clone was seen just once. The CDR3 is CSVSQGASAEAFF. CDR3 nucleotides: TGCAGCGTTTCACAGGGGGCCTCGGCTGAAGCTTTCTTT. V usage is TRBV29-1 and J usage is TRBJ1-1; 9 bases fit TRBD1. V lost 5 bases to trimming and J lost 6 bases; unmatched junction nucleotides: 7. The CDR3 contains 13 residues. The V gene's germline CDR1 is SQVTM and CDR2 ANQGSEA.